This TCR beta chain comes out of a study of T cells in Graves' hyperthyroidism and ophthalmopathy. Patients aged 18 to 65 had newly diagnosed hyperthyroidism lasting under 2 months. Lactation, pregnancy, other autoimmune disease or uncontrolled infection led to exclusion of patients. Study outcomes and limitations: By a 13 V-J model, ophthalmopathy was set apart from stable hyperthyroidism. Ophthalmopathy, as predicted by the model, came a median roughly 6.3 months after the prediction.

Comments on this clonotype: Antigen specificity is unknown.

V was trimmed by 0 bases and J by 2 bases, leaving 8 bases between them. This CDR3 has 15 amino acids. CDR1 DFQATT and CDR2 SNEGSKA come from the germline V gene (reference sequence). Amplified regions were TCR beta CDR3 sequences from RNA transcripts. The HTBI primer set served for first-round RT-PCR of the TCR CDR3. Each CDR3 protein gets one entry after TCRdb re-called the multiplex PCR reads with MiXCR. Altogether some 250,000 distinct CDR3 sequences are present, roughly 15% being singletons, with the ten largest covering under 35%. The sequence came from a woman between 45 and 60 years old with Graves' hyperthyroidism that later progressed to Graves' ophthalmopathy. The gene calls are TRBV20-1 and TRBJ2-6, with D possibly being TRBD2 (5 bases). The sequencing sample was made of blood. The CDR3 nucleotides read TGCAGTGCTAGAGATCCGGGGACTGGGGCCAACGTCCTGACTTTC. Translated, it gives CSARDPGTGANVLTF.